This T cell receptor (beta chain) was sequenced during a study of T cells in tumors after PD-1 blockade. Study information: A subset received ongoing vismodegib 150 mg daily alongside anti-PD-1 therapy. Mean per blood sample: some 100,000 templates (about 23,000-257,772), 35,000 to 45,000 unique clonotypes.

Germline CDR1 reads KGHSH; CDR2 reads LQKENI. This CDR3 region has 11 residues. V was clipped by 3 bases and J by 8 bases, with 5 bases between them. Remarks on this clone: Its antigen is still unknown.

Generated by immunoSEQ multiplex PCR, the TCRdb table keeps only in-frame clones and is missing some. The data contain approximately 48,000 clones, approximately 81% of them singletons. Template: tumor biopsy or peripheral blood genomic DNA, roughly 600-6,004 ng per sample. General study points: Some novel exhausted tumor clones appeared in pre-treatment blood, suggesting peripheral recruitment.

The TCR sequence derives from a human donor with basal cell carcinoma. The chain is built from TRBV18 and TRBJ2-1; the D gene could be TRBD1 or TRBD2 (5 bases each). The sequenced sample was PBMCs, obtained before anti-PD-1 treatment. The CDR3 loop reads CASSPGDEQFF. For the CDR3, the DNA is TGTGCCAGCTCACCGGGGGATGAGCAGTTCTTC.